These 13 T cell receptor beta chains share one sample of origin, sequenced in a study of cytomegalovirus exposure and HLA in healthy donors. PCR involved 60 Vbeta and 13 Jbeta primers. The repertoire was sequenced with immunoSEQ multiplex PCR; TCRdb's copy has only in-frame clones and lacks some. This table has 250,000 or so clones, about 85% appearing once. Source material: PBMCs. Receptor source: a human donor in good health.

V usage is TRBV4-2 and J usage is TRBJ1-4; D is possibly TRBD1 (6 bases). Germline CDR1 and CDR2: LGHNA and YNFKEQ. The CDR3 has 16 residues. V was trimmed by 1 base and J by 7 bases, leaving 16 bases between them. The CDR3 spells CASSQGDRPLGEKLFF. CDR3 sequence (DNA): TGTGCCAGCAGCCAAGGAGACAGGCCCTTGGGTGAAAAACTGTTTTTT.

The V call is TRBV19, the J call TRBJ1-2, with D hard to call. Germline V gene data show CDR1 as LNHDA and CDR2 as SQIVND (reference sequence). Trimming pared 7 bases from V and 3 bases from J, leaving 18 bases between. The CDR3 has 15 amino acids. CDR3 coding DNA: TGTGCCAGTATCTTCGCCGGAAACAGCCACTATGGCTACACCTTC. It encodes CASIFAGNSHYGYTF.

The rearrangement joins TRBV7-9 to TRBJ2-1, with D tentatively TRBD2 (6 bases). Germline V gene data show CDR1 as SEHNR and CDR2 as FQNEAQ (reference sequence). The CDR3 runs to 15 residues. Trimming shortened V by 5 bases and J by 6 bases, and 17 bases separated the two germline ends. CDR3 protein: CASSATGDGGNEQFF. The CDR3 nucleotides read TGTGCCAGCAGCGCCACGGGAGATGGTGGCAATGAGCAGTTCTTC.

This chain joins TRBV5-1 and TRBJ2-1, with TRBD2 matching 8 bases. Germline values: CDR1 SGHRS, CDR2 YFSETQ. CDR3 length: 17 residues. J gave up 5 bases and V 0 bases, and 10 bases lay outside the gene matches. The CDR3 reads CASSLGIPGLGDNEQFF. CDR3 nucleotides: TGCGCCAGCAGCTTGGGAATCCCGGGACTAGGGGACAATGAGCAGTTCTTC.

This rearrangement joins TRBV5-1 to TRBJ2-3, with 9 bases matching TRBD2. This CDR3 is 15 amino acids long. Germline V gene data show CDR1 as SGHRS and CDR2 as YFSETQ. Losses at the gene ends were 2 bases for V and 3 bases for J; bases not matched to a gene: 4. The DNA for the CDR3 is TGCGCCAGCAGCTTCTCTAGCGGGAATACAGATACGCAGTATTTT. Its translation: CASSFSSGNTDTQYF.

This chain joins TRBV18 and TRBJ2-3; D might be TRBD1 (5 bases). V shed 5 bases and J shed 3 bases, with 15 bases lying between them. The CDR3 has 15 amino acids. Germline values: CDR1 KGHSH, CDR2 LQKENI. CDR3 in amino acids: CASSTQRGRTDTQYF. The CDR3 bases are TGTGCCAGCTCAACTCAAAGGGGTAGGACAGATACGCAGTATTTT.

In DNA form, the CDR3 reads TGTGCCAGCAGCGGAACAACCTCTAGCACAGATACGCAGTATTTT. Translation gives CASSGTTSSTDTQYF. V is TRBV9 and J is TRBJ2-3, with D hard to call. The CDR3 is 15 residues long. CDR1 is SGDLS, CDR2 YYNGEE, per germline. With 3 bases removed from V and 0 bases from J, the gap between germline ends came to 11 bases.

There are a few counts of this clone. The V call is TRBV15, the J call TRBJ2-3; 10 nucleotides match TRBD1. This CDR3 is 15 amino acids long. Germline-derived CDR1 and CDR2 are LNHNV and YYDKDF (reference sequence). After removal of 5 bases from V and 2 bases from J, the junction contained 4 bases not matched to a gene. CDR3: CATSWTGGSTDTQYF. CDR3 sequence (DNA): TGTGCCACCAGCTGGACAGGGGGATCCACAGATACGCAGTATTTT.

This chain links TRBV10-1 with TRBJ1-5; TRBD1 aligns across 8 bases. This CDR3 contains 17 residues. V lost 6 bases, J lost 5 bases, and 15 bases stayed unmatched. Germline V lookup: CDR1 WNHNN, CDR2 SYGVQD (reference sequence). CDR3 bases: TGCGCCAGCAGCAAAAAGACCCGGGACAGGTCCCATCAGCCCCAGCATTTT. Protein sequence: CASSKKTRDRSHQPQHF.

V usage is TRBV21-1 and J usage is TRBJ1-2; TRBD1 was called by the table and not checked on the DNA. TRBV21-1 is labeled a pseudogene. The length of the CDR3 is 19 residues. The CDR3 DNA sequence: TGTGCCAGCAGCAAGCCTCGGACAGGCACGGCTACACCTAACTATGGCTACACCTTC. The encoded protein is CASSKPRTGTATPNYGYTF.

The chain recombines TRBV6-5 with TRBJ2-3; tentative D call: TRBD1 (6 bases). V lost 2 bases and J lost 1, with 10 bases in between. CDR1 MNHEY and CDR2 SVGAGI come from the germline V gene. This CDR3 has 15 residues. CDR3 sequence: CASSYRQVGTDTQYF. In nucleotides, the CDR3 is TGTGCCAGCAGTTACAGACAGGTCGGCACAGATACGCAGTATTTT.

The rearrangement links TRBV27 to TRBJ2-3; 9 nucleotides match TRBD2. The CDR3 extends over 16 amino acids. Germline assignment: CDR1 MNHEY and CDR2 SMNVEV (reference sequence). After removal of 4 bases from V and 3 bases from J, the junction contained 8 bases not matched to a gene. CDR3 nucleotides: TGTGCCAGCAGTTGGGGCGGGAGGGCCCTGACAGATACGCAGTATTTT. As protein: CASSWGGRALTDTQYF.

The chain links TRBV9 to TRBJ1-6; 8 bases are a match to TRBD1. The V segment lost 5 bases and the J segment 7 bases; nucleotides outside the gene matches: 5. Germline CDR1 and CDR2: SGDLS and YYNGEE. This CDR3 spans 14 amino acids. This CDR3 is CASSRQGQNSPLHF. DNA of the CDR3: TGTGCCAGCAGTAGACAGGGGCAAAATTCACCCCTCCACTTT.